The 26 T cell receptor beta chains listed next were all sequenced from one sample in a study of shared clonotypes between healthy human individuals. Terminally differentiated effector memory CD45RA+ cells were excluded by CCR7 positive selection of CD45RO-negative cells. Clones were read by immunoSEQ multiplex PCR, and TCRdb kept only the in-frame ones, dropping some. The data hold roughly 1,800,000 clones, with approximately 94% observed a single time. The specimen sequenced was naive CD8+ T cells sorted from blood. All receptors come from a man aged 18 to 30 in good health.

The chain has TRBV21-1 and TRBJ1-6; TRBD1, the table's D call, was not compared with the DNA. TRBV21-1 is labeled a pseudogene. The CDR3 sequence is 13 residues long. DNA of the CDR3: TGTGCCAGCAGCAAGCAGGGCCATTCACCCCTCCACTTT. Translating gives CASSKQGHSPLHF.

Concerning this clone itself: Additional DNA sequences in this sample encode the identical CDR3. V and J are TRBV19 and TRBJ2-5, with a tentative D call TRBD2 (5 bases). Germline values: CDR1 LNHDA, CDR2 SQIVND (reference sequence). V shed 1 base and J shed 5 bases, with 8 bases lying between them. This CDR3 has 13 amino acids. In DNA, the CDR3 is TGTGCCAGTAGTATAGTATCGGGGGAGACCCAGTACTTC. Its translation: CASSIVSGETQYF.

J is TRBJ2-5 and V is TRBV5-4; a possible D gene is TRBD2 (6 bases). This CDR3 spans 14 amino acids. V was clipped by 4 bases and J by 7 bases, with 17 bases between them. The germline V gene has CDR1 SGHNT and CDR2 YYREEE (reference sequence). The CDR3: CASSAGTSGWTQYF. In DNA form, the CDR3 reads TGTGCCAGCAGCGCCGGGACTTCCGGTTGGACCCAGTACTTC.

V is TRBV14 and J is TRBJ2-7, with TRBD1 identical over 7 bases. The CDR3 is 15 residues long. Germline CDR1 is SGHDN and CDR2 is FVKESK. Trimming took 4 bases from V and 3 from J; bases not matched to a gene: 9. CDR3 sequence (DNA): TGTGCCAGCAGCCTTAGGGGGCAATGGGTCTACGAGCAGTACTTC. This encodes CASSLRGQWVYEQYF. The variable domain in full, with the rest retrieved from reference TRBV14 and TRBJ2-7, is EAGVTQFPSHSVIEKGQTVTLRCDPISGHDNLYWYRRVMGKEIKFLLHFVKESKQDESGMPNNRFLAERTGGTYSTLKVQPAELEDSGVYFCASSLRGQWVYEQYFGPGTRLTVT.

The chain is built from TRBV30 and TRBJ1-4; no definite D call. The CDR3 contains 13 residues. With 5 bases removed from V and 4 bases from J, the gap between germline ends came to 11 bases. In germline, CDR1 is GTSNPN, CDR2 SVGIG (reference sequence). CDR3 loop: CAWPNSRNEKLFF. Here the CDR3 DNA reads TGTGCCTGGCCAAACAGCCGTAATGAAAAACTGTTTTTT. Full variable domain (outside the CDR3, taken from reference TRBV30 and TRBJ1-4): SQTIHQWPATLVQPVGSPLSLECTVEGTSNPNLYWYRQAAGRGLQLLFYSVGIGQISSEVPQNLSASRPQDRQFILSSKKLLLSDSGFYLCAWPNSRNEKLFFGSGTQLSVL.

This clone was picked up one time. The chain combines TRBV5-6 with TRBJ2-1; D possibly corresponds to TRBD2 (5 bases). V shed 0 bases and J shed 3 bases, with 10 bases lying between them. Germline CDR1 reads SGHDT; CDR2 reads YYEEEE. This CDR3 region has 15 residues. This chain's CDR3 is CASSLAGVGYNEQFF. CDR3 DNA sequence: TGTGCCAGCAGCTTGGCCGGGGTCGGCTACAATGAGCAGTTCTTC.

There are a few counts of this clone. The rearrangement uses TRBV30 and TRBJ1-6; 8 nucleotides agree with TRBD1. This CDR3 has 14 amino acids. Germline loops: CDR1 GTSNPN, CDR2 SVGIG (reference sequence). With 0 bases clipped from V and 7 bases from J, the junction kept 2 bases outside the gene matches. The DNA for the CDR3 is TGTGCCTGGAGTGTATGGGACAGGAATTCACCCCTCCACTTT. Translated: CAWSVWDRNSPLHF.

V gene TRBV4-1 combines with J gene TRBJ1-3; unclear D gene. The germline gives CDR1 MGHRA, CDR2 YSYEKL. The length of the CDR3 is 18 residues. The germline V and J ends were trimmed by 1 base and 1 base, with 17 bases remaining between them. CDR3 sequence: CASSQVLAASGSGNTIYF. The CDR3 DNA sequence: TGCGCCAGCAGCCAAGTCCTTGCCGCTTCGGGTTCTGGAAACACCATATATTTT.

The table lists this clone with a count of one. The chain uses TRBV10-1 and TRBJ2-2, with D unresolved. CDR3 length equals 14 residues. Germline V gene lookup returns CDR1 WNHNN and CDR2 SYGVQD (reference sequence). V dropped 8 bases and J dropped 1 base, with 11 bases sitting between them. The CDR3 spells CASEDRENTGELFF. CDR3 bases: TGCGCCAGCGAGGACCGTGAGAACACCGGGGAGCTGTTTTTT.

The CDR3 DNA reads as TGCGCCAGCAGCCAAGATCCGCAGCCTGTCTACGAGCAGTACTTC. Residues: CASSQDPQPVYEQYF. The chain is built from TRBV4-1 and TRBJ2-7; D remains unclear. Per the germline V gene, CDR1 is MGHRA and CDR2 is YSYEKL. V was clipped by 0 bases and J by 3 bases, with 12 bases between them. The CDR3 covers 15 residues.

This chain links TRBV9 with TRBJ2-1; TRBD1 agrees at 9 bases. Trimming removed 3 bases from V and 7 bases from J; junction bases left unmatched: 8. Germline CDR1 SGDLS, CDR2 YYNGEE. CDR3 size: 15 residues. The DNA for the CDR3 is TGTGCCAGCAGCGCCTCCGGGACAGGGTGGAATGAGCAGTTCTTC. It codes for CASSASGTGWNEQFF.

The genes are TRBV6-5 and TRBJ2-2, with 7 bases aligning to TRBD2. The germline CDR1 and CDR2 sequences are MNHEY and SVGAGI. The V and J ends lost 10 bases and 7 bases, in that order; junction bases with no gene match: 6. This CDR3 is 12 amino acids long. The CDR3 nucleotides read TGTGCCATCGGGGCGGGGGACGGGGAGCTGTTTTTT. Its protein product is CAIGAGDGELFF.

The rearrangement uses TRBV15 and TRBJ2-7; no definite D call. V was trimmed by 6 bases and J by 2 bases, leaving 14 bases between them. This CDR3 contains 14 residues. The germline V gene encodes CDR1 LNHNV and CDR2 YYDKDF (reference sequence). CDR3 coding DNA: TGTGCCACCAGTATCGGACGAGCCACCTACGAGCAGTACTTC. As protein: CATSIGRATYEQYF.

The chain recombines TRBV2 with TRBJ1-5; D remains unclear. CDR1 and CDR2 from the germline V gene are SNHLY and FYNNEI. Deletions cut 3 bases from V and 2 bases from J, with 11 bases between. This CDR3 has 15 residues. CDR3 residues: CASSERGLGNQPQHF. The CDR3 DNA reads TGTGCCAGCAGTGAGCGAGGGCTTGGCAATCAGCCCCAGCATTTT.

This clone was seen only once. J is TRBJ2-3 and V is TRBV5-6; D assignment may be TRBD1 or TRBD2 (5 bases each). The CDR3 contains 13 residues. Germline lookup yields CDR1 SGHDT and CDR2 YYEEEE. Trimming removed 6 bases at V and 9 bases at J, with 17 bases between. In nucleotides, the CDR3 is TGTGCCAGCACCGAGCTGGGGGAAGCGACGCAGTATTTT. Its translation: CASTELGEATQYF.

The CDR3 region has the DNA TGTGCCAGCAGCTCATGGGACAGCACCTACGAGCAGTACTTC. Translated, it gives CASSSWDSTYEQYF. This sequence joins TRBV25-1 and TRBJ2-7; TRBD1 agrees at 7 bases. Looked up from germline, CDR1 is MGHDK and CDR2 is SYGVNS. The CDR3 length is 14 residues. With 6 bases clipped from V and 2 bases from J, the junction kept 7 bases outside the gene matches.

The CDR3 spells CASCPGAPNTGELFF. CDR3 DNA: TGCGCCAGCTGTCCTGGAGCGCCGAACACCGGGGAGCTGTTTTTT. The V and J genes are TRBV10-1 and TRBJ2-2; the D is unclear. The germline V gene encodes CDR1 WNHNN and CDR2 SYGVQD (reference sequence). The CDR3 contains 15 residues. The V gene lost 8 bases and the J gene lost 0 bases, with 13 bases spanning the gap.

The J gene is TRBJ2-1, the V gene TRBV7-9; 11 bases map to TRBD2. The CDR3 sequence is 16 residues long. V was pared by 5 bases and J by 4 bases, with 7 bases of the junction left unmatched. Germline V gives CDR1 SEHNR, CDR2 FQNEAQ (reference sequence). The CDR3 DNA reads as TGTGCCAGCAGCCCTGAGGGACTAGCGGCTTACAATGAGCAGTTCTTC. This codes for CASSPEGLAAYNEQFF.

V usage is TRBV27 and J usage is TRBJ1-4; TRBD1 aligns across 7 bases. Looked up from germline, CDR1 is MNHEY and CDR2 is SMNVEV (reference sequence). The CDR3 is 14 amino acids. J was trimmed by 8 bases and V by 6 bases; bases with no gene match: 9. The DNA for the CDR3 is TGTGCCAGCAGCCTAGGGGGCGCGAGCGAAAAACTGTTTTTT. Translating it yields CASSLGGASEKLFF.

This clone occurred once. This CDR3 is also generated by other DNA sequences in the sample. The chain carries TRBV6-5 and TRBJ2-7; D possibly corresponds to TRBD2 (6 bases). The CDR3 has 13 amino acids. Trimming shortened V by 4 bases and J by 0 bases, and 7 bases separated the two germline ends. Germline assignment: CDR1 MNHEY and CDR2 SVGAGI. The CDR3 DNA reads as TGTGCCAGCAGTTTGGGGGGCTCCTACGAGCAGTACTTC. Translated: CASSLGGSYEQYF.

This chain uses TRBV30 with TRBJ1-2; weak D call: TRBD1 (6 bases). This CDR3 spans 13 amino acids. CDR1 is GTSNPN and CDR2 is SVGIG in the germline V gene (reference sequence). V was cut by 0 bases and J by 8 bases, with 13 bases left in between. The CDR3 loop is CAWSVGWGGGYTF. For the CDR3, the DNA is TGTGCCTGGAGTGTGGGCTGGGGGGGCGGCTACACCTTC.

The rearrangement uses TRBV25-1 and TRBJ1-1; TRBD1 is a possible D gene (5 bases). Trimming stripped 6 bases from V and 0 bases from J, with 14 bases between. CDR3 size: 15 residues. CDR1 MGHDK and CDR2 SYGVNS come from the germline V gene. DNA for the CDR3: TGTGCCAGCAGGATTTCCGGGGGGTTGAACACTGAAGCTTTCTTT. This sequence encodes CASRISGGLNTEAFF.

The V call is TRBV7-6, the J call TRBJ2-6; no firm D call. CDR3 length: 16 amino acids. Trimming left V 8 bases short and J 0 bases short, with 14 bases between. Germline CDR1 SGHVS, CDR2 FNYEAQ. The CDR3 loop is CASLSYVSSGANVLTF. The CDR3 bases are TGTGCCAGCTTATCTTACGTCAGCTCTGGGGCCAACGTCCTGACTTTC. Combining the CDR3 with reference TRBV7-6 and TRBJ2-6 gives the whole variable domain GAGVSQSPRYKVTKRGQDVALRCDPISGHVSLYWYRQALGQGPEFLTYFNYEAQQDKSGLPNDRFSAERPEGSISTLTIQRTEQRDSAMYRCASLSYVSSGANVLTFGAGSRLTVL.

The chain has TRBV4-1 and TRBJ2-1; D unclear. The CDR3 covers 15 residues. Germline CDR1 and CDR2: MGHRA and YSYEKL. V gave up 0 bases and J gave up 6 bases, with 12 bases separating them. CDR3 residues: CASSQDNTVSNEQFF. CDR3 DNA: TGCGCCAGCAGCCAAGATAACACCGTTTCCAATGAGCAGTTCTTC.

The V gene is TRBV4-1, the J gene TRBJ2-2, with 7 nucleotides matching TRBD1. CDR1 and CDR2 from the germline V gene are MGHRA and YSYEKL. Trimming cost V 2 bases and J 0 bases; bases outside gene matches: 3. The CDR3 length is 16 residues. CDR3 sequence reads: CASSQLGTANTGELFF. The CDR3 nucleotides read TGCGCCAGCAGCCAACTAGGGACAGCGAACACCGGGGAGCTGTTTTTT.

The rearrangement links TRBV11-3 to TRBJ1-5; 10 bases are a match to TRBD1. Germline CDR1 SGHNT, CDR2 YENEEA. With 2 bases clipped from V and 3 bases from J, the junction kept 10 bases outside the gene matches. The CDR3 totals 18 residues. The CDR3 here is CASSLTPFGTGVNQPQHF. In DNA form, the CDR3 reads TGTGCCAGCAGCTTAACGCCTTTTGGGACAGGGGTCAATCAGCCCCAGCATTTT.